What follows are 32 T cell receptor beta chains derived from one specimen sequenced in a study of patients and donors after allogeneic stem cell transplantation. TCRdb reprocessed the RT-PCR reads with MiXCR, giving one entry per CDR3 protein. The sample carries 390,000 or so distinct CDR3 sequences, roughly 16% recorded once. Sequences were obtained from blood, either unsorted or a sorted T cell fraction (not recorded which). These receptors originate from a human donor who was either an allogeneic HSCT recipient or a stem cell or donor lymphocyte infusion donor (not recorded which). It is not recorded whose cells these are; they may come from a transplant donor.

This clonotype was detected only a few times. The V call is TRBV5-6, the J call TRBJ2-7; 8 nucleotides match TRBD1. Germline V gives CDR1 SGHDT, CDR2 YYEEEE. V trimming: 2 bases; J trimming: 2 bases; junction bases outside the gene matches: 9. The CDR3 loop spans 16 amino acids. The CDR3 bases are TGTGCCAGCAGCTTAGGACAGGGATTGGTACCCTACGAGCAGTACTTC. Translation: CASSLGQGLVPYEQYF.

J is TRBJ1-3 and V is TRBV30; tentatively, D is TRBD1 (5 bases). V was cut by 1 base and J by 0 bases, with 10 bases left in between. CDR1 and CDR2 (germline): GTSNPN, SVGIG (reference sequence). The CDR3 has 15 amino acids. CDR3 DNA sequence: TGTGCCTGGAGTGGGGGCCGCCGCTCTGGAAACACCATATATTTT. This encodes CAWSGGRRSGNTIYF.

The DNA of the CDR3 is TGTGCCAGTAGTATAATCGGGGCGAAAGATACGCAGTATTTT. Protein: CASSIIGAKDTQYF. V is TRBV19 and J is TRBJ2-3; TRBD1 or TRBD2 may be the D gene (5 bases each). V lost 2 bases and J lost 5, with 11 bases in between. The germline V gene has CDR1 LNHDA and CDR2 SQIVND (reference sequence). This CDR3 contains 14 residues.

The CDR3 coding sequence is TGTGCCAGCAGTATCCGGGCCTTAAATGGGGCTTTCTTT. Translated, it gives CASSIRALNGAFF. V gene TRBV12-3 or TRBV12-4 combines with J gene TRBJ1-1; D is ambiguous. The ends were cut back, 5 bases at V and 11 bases at J, with 18 bases in the middle. This CDR3 is built from 13 residues.

This clonotype was counted many times. V and J are TRBV5-6 and TRBJ2-4, with 9 positions matching TRBD1. Germline values: CDR1 SGHDT, CDR2 YYEEEE. V shed 4 bases and J 5 bases; nucleotides not matched to a gene: 4. The CDR3 runs to 14 residues. CDR3 amino acids: CASSITGGENIQYF. Written as DNA, the CDR3 is TGTGCCAGCAGCATTACAGGGGGCGAAAACATTCAGTACTTC. Variable domain in full (rest from reference TRBV5-6 and TRBJ2-4): DAGVTQSPTHLIKTRGQQVTLRCSPKSGHDTVSWYQQALGQGPQFIFQYYEEEERQRGNFPDRFSGHQFPNYSSELNVNALLLGDSALYLCASSITGGENIQYFGAGTRLSVL.

This clonotype was seen a handful of times. The genes are TRBV4-3 and TRBJ2-7; the D gene is possibly TRBD2 (5 bases). The CDR3 totals 15 residues. V dropped 2 bases and J dropped 1 base, with 12 bases sitting between them. The germline V gene encodes CDR1 LGHNA and CDR2 YSLEER. Written as DNA, the CDR3 is TGCGCCAGCAGCCAACCCCACGGGATGTCCTACGAGCAGTACTTC. This encodes CASSQPHGMSYEQYF.

The chain combines TRBV18 with TRBJ2-7, with D unclear. Germline loops: CDR1 KGHSH, CDR2 LQKENI. The CDR3 extends over 15 amino acids. V dropped 3 bases and J dropped 8 bases, with 20 bases sitting between them. CDR3 amino acids: CASSPLVTERLQQYF. The CDR3 nucleotides read TGTGCCAGCTCACCGCTAGTCACAGAGAGACTCCAGCAGTACTTC.

The chain is built from TRBV20-1 and TRBJ2-7; D is ambiguous. The CDR3 runs to 12 residues. CDR1 and CDR2 (germline): DFQATT, SNEGSKA (reference sequence). V gave up 3 bases and J gave up 5 bases, with 11 bases separating them. The CDR3 spells CSARSRTHEQYF. The CDR3 DNA is TGCAGTGCTAGGTCAAGGACCCACGAGCAGTACTTC.

In this sample, this clonotype turned up a few times. The chain carries TRBV7-9 and TRBJ2-3; TRBD2 matches at 10 bases. CDR3 length: 16 amino acids. The germline V gene has CDR1 SEHNR and CDR2 FQNEAQ (reference sequence). V trimming: 5 bases; J trimming: 2 bases; junction bases outside the gene matches: 7. This CDR3 is CASSRSGGGTTDTQYF. CDR3 in DNA: TGTGCCAGCAGCCGAAGCGGGGGGGGAACCACAGATACGCAGTATTTT.

In this sample, this clonotype turned up once. The genes are TRBV28 and TRBJ2-2, with a tentative D call TRBD2 (7 bases). Germline V gene lookup returns CDR1 MDHEN and CDR2 SYDVKM. Trimming shortened V by 10 bases and J by 1 base, and 13 bases separated the two germline ends. The CDR3 is made up of 14 amino acids. The CDR3 bases are TGTGCCACGCCGCGGGGGCGGAACACCGGGGAGCTGTTTTTT. It codes for CATPRGRNTGELFF.

This clonotype was counted at least ten times. The rearrangement uses TRBV12-3 or TRBV12-4 and TRBJ1-6; TRBD1 is a possible D gene (5 bases). V lost 6 bases to trimming and J lost 7 bases, with 16 bases between them. The CDR3 spans 15 residues. The chain's CDR3 is CASRDGGRENSPLHF. As DNA, the CDR3 is TGTGCCAGCAGGGACGGCGGCAGGGAGAATTCACCCCTCCACTTT.

A few counts support this clonotype. The V and J genes are TRBV19 and TRBJ1-5; possibly TRBD1 for D (5 bases). The CDR3 has 15 amino acids. The germline gives CDR1 LNHDA, CDR2 SQIVND (reference sequence). With 5 bases removed from V and 1 base from J, the gap between germline ends came to 12 bases. In DNA form, the CDR3 reads TGTGCCAGTAGTCGGGACGGTGGGAGCAATCAGCCCCAGCATTTT. Its protein product is CASSRDGGSNQPQHF.

This sequence joins TRBV12-3 or TRBV12-4 and TRBJ2-1, with TRBD2 matching 14 bases. The CDR3 is 16 residues long. Trimming at V came to 6 bases and at J to 5 bases, leaving 6 bases not matched to a gene. The CDR3 reads CASRPGLAGGHNEQFF. The CDR3 coding sequence is TGTGCCAGCAGGCCCGGACTAGCGGGGGGCCACAATGAGCAGTTCTTC.

This clonotype was seen ten or more times. This chain connects TRBV20-1 to TRBJ1-1; unclear D gene. Trimming took off 1 base at V and 5 bases at J, with 11 bases between the two ends. The V gene's germline CDR1 is DFQATT and CDR2 SNEGSKA (reference sequence). This CDR3 is 13 amino acids long. DNA for the CDR3: TGCAGTGCTAGAGGTCTGGCGAGGACTGAAGCTTTCTTT. Translation: CSARGLARTEAFF.

Only a few counts were recorded for this clonotype. The rearrangement uses TRBV11-2 and TRBJ2-2, with a weak D call TRBD2 (6 bases). Trimming removed 5 bases from V and 5 bases from J, with 15 bases in between. CDR3 length equals 15 residues. Germline V gene lookup returns CDR1 SGHAT and CDR2 FQNNGV. CDR3 bases: TGTGCCAGCAGCCTCCGAGGACTAATAACCGGGGAGCTGTTTTTT. Protein sequence: CASSLRGLITGELFF.

V and J are TRBV3-1 and TRBJ2-1; D ambiguous. Trimming pared 0 bases from V and 4 bases from J, leaving 16 bases between. Germline V gene sequence: CDR1 LGHDT, CDR2 YNNKEL (reference sequence). The CDR3 covers 17 residues. The chain's CDR3 is CASSQDLGRFPYNEQFF. The CDR3 DNA follows: TGTGCCAGCAGCCAAGATCTGGGTAGGTTCCCTTACAATGAGCAGTTCTTC.

The CDR3 sequence: CASSDGGSRPTDTQYF. DNA of the CDR3: TGTGCCAGCAGTGATGGAGGCTCCCGCCCCACAGATACGCAGTATTTT. The gene calls are TRBV2 and TRBJ2-3, with a tentative D call TRBD2 (5 bases). The CDR3 consists of 16 residues. V lost 3 bases, J lost 2 bases, and 15 bases lay in between. Germline V gene data show CDR1 as SNHLY and CDR2 as FYNNEI.

This clonotype was detected ten times or more. V gene TRBV12-3 or TRBV12-4 combines with J gene TRBJ1-1; D gene uncertain. This CDR3 spans 15 amino acids. The V end was cut by 2 bases, the J end by 6 bases, with 16 bases between. CDR3 residues: CASSLLGFKGAEAFF. CDR3 bases: TGTGCCAGCAGTTTACTAGGGTTTAAGGGCGCTGAAGCTTTCTTT.

This clonotype occurred a few times. The chain is built from TRBV29-1 and TRBJ1-1; possibly TRBD1 for D (5 bases). V was pared by 1 base and J by 1 base, with 13 bases between. In germline, CDR1 is SQVTM, CDR2 ANQGSEA. This CDR3 is 15 amino acids long. The CDR3 DNA sequence: TGCAGCGTTGAAGTTCCACGACAGCCGAACACTGAAGCTTTCTTT. Residues: CSVEVPRQPNTEAFF.

In this sample, this clonotype turned up a few times. The chain carries TRBV5-1 and TRBJ2-1, with 9 bases that match TRBD2. Trimming removed 1 base from V and 8 bases from J; junction bases left unmatched: 7. Germline V CDR1 and CDR2: SGHRS, YFSETQ. The length of the CDR3 is 15 residues. The CDR3 protein is CASSLSRLAGHEQFF. For the CDR3, the DNA is TGCGCCAGCAGCTTGTCGCGGCTAGCGGGACATGAGCAGTTCTTC.

This clonotype came up many times. The chain joins TRBV27 to TRBJ2-2; D may correspond to TRBD1 or TRBD2 (5 bases each). Trimming stripped 2 bases from V and 4 bases from J, with 14 bases between. The germline gives CDR1 MNHEY, CDR2 SMNVEV (reference sequence). The CDR3 runs to 16 residues. The CDR3 DNA is TGTGCCAGCAGTTTAGGGGGACGCGAGATCACCGGGGAGCTGTTTTTT. It yields the protein CASSLGGREITGELFF.

The chain carries TRBV11-1 and TRBJ2-1; 10 bases line up with TRBD2. Germline CDR1 SGHAT, CDR2 FQDESV (reference sequence). Trimming took 5 bases from V and 5 from J; bases not matched to a gene: 15. This CDR3 has 18 amino acids. Written as DNA, the CDR3 is TGTGCCAGCAGCCAGGGGGTAACGACCGGACTAGCGGACAATGAGCAGTTCTTC. This sequence encodes CASSQGVTTGLADNEQFF.

The V and J genes are TRBV5-1 and TRBJ2-7; 9 bases are a match to TRBD1. This CDR3 comprises 16 residues. Germline V gene data show CDR1 as SGHRS and CDR2 as YFSETQ. V shed 4 bases, J shed 3 bases, and the junction held 11 bases outside the gene matches. CDR3 sequence (DNA): TGCGCCAGCAGCACACACCCTCCGGGACAGGGCTACGAGCAGTACTTC. Translating it yields CASSTHPPGQGYEQYF.

The chain has TRBV20-1 and TRBJ2-4, with D unclear. Trimming cost V 0 bases and J 1 base, with 4 bases left between them. Germline V lookup: CDR1 DFQATT, CDR2 SNEGSKA (reference sequence). CDR3 length equals 13 residues. The CDR3 here is CSAREDAKNIQYF. The CDR3 DNA is TGCAGTGCTAGAGAGGATGCCAAAAACATTCAGTACTTC.

The rearrangement links TRBV9 to TRBJ2-1; 8 bases are a match to TRBD2. The CDR3 loop spans 15 amino acids. The trim removed 4 bases at V and 6 bases at J, leaving 9 bases unmatched. Germline V CDR1 and CDR2: SGDLS, YYNGEE. CDR3 nucleotides: TGTGCCAGCAGCCCGGGAGGGGTCTTGTTCAATGAGCAGTTCTTC. Protein sequence: CASSPGGVLFNEQFF.

The chain employs TRBV7-2 and TRBJ1-5; D is possibly TRBD1 (5 bases). CDR1 and CDR2 from the germline V gene are SGHTA and FQGNSA. V dropped 5 bases and J dropped 7 bases, with 12 bases sitting between them. The CDR3 totals 13 residues. The CDR3 sequence: CASSQTRGQPQHF. DNA for the CDR3: TGTGCCAGCAGCCAAACTCGGGGGCAGCCCCAGCATTTT.

This clonotype was counted between two and nine times. The V and J genes are TRBV24-1 and TRBJ2-1; D is possibly TRBD1 (5 bases). The V and J ends lost 1 base and 9 bases respectively, with 15 bases between them. Germline assignment: CDR1 KGHDR and CDR2 SFDVKD. The CDR3 has 15 amino acids. The CDR3 protein is CATSDFPRAKGEQFF. In DNA, the CDR3 is TGTGCCACCAGTGATTTTCCCAGGGCGAAGGGTGAGCAGTTCTTC.

The V call is TRBV5-1, the J call TRBJ2-1; D is possibly TRBD1 (6 bases). Germline V CDR1 and CDR2: SGHRS, YFSETQ. This CDR3 spans 13 amino acids. Trimming removed 5 bases from V and 7 bases from J, with 13 bases in between. The chain's CDR3 is CASSSDRRNEQFF. The CDR3 coding sequence is TGCGCCAGCAGTAGTGACAGGCGAAATGAGCAGTTCTTC.

This clonotype was seen a few times. V is TRBV18 and J is TRBJ2-1, with a weak D call TRBD1 (5 bases). CDR1 is KGHSH, CDR2 LQKENI, per germline. V gave up 2 bases and J gave up 0 bases, with 8 bases separating them. There are 15 residues in the CDR3. The CDR3 spells CASSPIDSSYNEQFF. The CDR3 coding sequence is TGTGCCAGCTCACCAATCGACAGCTCCTACAATGAGCAGTTCTTC. The full variable domain, in which reference TRBV18 and TRBJ2-1 provide the parts outside the CDR3, is NAGVMQNPRHLVRRRGQEARLRCSPMKGHSHVYWYRQLPEEGLKFMVYLQKENIIDESGMPKERFSAEFPKEGPSILRIQQVVRGDSAAYFCASSPIDSSYNEQFFGPGTRLTVL.

This clonotype was detected a few times. The chain couples TRBV4-1 to TRBJ1-5; 8 nucleotides agree with TRBD1. Losses at the gene ends were 5 bases for V and 4 bases for J; bases not matched to a gene: 10. There are 16 residues in the CDR3. Germline V lookup: CDR1 MGHRA, CDR2 YSYEKL. The CDR3 DNA is TGCGCCAGCAGCGAAAATCCGGGACAGGTTAATCAGCCCCAGCATTTT. Its protein product is CASSENPGQVNQPQHF.

In this sample, this clonotype turned up a few times. This chain links TRBV4-1 with TRBJ1-1, with TRBD1 as a possible D gene (6 bases). V dropped 0 bases and J dropped 6 bases, with 8 bases sitting between them. CDR3 size: 13 residues. The germline gives CDR1 MGHRA, CDR2 YSYEKL. In nucleotides, the CDR3 is TGCGCCAGCAGCCAAGAGGGGGCTTCTGAAGCTTTCTTT. Translation: CASSQEGASEAFF.

This chain links TRBV3-1 with TRBJ2-7; 7 positions agree with TRBD2. The germline gives CDR1 LGHDT, CDR2 YNNKEL (reference sequence). V trimming: 4 bases; J trimming: 0 bases; junction bases outside the gene matches: 12. The CDR3 has 17 amino acids. The CDR3 spells CASSRLASGSSSYEQYF. In nucleotides, the CDR3 is TGTGCCAGCAGCCGTTTAGCTAGCGGTTCCAGCTCCTACGAGCAGTACTTC.